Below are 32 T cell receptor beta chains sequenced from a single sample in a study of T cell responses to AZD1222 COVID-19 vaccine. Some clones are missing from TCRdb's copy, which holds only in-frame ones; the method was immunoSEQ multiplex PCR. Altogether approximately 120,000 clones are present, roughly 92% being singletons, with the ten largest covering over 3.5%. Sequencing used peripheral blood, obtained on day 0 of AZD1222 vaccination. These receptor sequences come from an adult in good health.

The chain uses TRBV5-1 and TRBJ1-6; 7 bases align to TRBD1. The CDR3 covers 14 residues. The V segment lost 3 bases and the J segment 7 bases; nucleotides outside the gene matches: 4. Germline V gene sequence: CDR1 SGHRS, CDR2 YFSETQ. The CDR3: CASSSGTANSPLHF. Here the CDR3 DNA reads TGCGCCAGCAGCTCCGGGACAGCCAATTCACCCCTCCACTTT.

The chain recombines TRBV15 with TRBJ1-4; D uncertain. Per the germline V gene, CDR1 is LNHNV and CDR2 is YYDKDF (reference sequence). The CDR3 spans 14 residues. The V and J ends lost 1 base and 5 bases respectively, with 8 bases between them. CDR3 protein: CATSRGSINEKLFF. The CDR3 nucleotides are TGTGCCACCAGCAGAGGCAGCATCAATGAAAAACTGTTTTTT.

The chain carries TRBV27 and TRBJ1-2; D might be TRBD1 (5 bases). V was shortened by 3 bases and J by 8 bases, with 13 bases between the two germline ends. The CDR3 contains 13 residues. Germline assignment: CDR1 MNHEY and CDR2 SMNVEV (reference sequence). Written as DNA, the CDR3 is TGTGCCAGCAGTTTTCGAGGGGCGGTAGGCTACACCTTC. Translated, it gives CASSFRGAVGYTF.

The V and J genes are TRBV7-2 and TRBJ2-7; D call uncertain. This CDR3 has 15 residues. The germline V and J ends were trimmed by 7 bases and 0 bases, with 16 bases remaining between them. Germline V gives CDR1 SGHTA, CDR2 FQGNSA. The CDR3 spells CASTPLNTRSYEQYF. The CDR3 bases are TGTGCCAGCACTCCGCTTAATACACGCTCCTACGAGCAGTACTTC.

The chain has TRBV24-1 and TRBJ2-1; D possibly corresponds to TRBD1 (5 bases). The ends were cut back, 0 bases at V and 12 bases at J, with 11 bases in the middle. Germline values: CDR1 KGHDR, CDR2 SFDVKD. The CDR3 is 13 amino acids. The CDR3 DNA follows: TGTGCCACCAGTGATTTGCTCCGTAGGGGGCAGTTCTTC. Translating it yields CATSDLLRRGQFF.

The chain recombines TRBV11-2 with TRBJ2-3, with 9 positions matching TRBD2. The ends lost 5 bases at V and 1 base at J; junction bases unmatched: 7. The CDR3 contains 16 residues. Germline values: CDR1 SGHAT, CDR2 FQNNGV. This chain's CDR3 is CASSLKRTSGTDTQYF. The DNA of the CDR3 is TGTGCCAGCAGCCTCAAGAGGACTAGCGGCACAGATACGCAGTATTTT.

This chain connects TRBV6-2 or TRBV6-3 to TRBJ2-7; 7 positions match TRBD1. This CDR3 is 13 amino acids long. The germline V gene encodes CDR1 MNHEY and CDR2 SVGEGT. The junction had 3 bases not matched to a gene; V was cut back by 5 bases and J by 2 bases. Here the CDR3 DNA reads TGTGCCAGCAGTACGGGGACAGCCTACGAGCAGTACTTC. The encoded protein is CASSTGTAYEQYF.

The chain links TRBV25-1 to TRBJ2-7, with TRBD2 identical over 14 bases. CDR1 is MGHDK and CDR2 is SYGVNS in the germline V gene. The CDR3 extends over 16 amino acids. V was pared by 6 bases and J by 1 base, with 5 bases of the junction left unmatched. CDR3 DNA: TGTGCCAGCAGCCCTGGACTAGCGGGGGGTTCCTACGAGCAGTACTTC. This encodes CASSPGLAGGSYEQYF.

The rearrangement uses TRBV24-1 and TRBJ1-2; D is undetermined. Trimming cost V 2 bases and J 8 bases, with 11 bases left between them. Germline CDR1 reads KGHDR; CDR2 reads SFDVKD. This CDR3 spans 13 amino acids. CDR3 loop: CATSDSGRQGYTF. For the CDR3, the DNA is TGTGCCACCAGTGATTCCGGGCGTCAAGGCTACACCTTC.

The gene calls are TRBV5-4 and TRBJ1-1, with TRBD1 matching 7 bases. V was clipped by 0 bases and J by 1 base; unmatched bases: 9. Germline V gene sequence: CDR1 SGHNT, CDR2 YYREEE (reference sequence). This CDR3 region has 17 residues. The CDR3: CASSLGLVRGPNTEAFF. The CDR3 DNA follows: TGTGCCAGCAGCTTGGGATTGGTAAGGGGGCCGAACACTGAAGCTTTCTTT.

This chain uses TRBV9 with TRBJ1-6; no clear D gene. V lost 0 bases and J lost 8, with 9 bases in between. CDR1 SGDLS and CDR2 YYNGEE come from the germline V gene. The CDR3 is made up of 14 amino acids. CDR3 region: CASSVGQQHSPLHF. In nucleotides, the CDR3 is TGTGCCAGCAGCGTAGGGCAGCAGCATTCACCCCTCCACTTT.

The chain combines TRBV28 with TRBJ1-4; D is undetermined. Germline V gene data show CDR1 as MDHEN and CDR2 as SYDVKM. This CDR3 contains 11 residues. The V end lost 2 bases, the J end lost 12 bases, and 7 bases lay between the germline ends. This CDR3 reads CASSLRFELFF. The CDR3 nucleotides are TGTGCCAGCAGTTTAAGGTTTGAACTGTTTTTT.

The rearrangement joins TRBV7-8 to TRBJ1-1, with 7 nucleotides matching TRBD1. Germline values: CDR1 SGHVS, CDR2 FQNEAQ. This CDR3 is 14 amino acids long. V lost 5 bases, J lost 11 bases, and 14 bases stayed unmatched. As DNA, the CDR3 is TGTGCCAGCAGCCGAGCCGGGACAGCTACTGGGGCTTTCTTT. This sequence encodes CASSRAGTATGAFF.

The CDR3 DNA is TGTGCCAGCAGCTTAGGTCGTCAAGAGACCCAGTACTTC. Its protein is CASSLGRQETQYF. The chain links TRBV7-9 to TRBJ2-5, with unresolved D. The CDR3 is 13 amino acids. V was cut by 1 base and J by 2 bases, with 5 bases left in between. The V gene's germline CDR1 is SEHNR and CDR2 FQNEAQ (reference sequence). Drawing the rest from reference TRBV7-9 and TRBJ2-5, the complete variable domain is DTGVSQNPRHKITKRGQNVTFRCDPISEHNRLYWYRQTLGQGPEFLTYFQNEAQLEKSRLLSDRFSAERPKGSFSTLEIQRTEQGDSAMYLCASSLGRQETQYFGPGTRLLVL.

CDR3 amino acids: CASSQERRGDGYTF. The DNA for the CDR3 is TGTGCCAGCAGCCAAGAACGGAGGGGGGATGGCTACACCTTC. This rearrangement joins TRBV14 to TRBJ1-2; possibly TRBD1 for D (6 bases). Trimming removed 0 bases at V and 6 bases at J, with 11 bases between. There are 14 residues in the CDR3. From germline, CDR1 is SGHDN and CDR2 FVKESK. The variable domain in full, completed from reference TRBV14 and TRBJ1-2, reads EAGVTQFPSHSVIEKGQTVTLRCDPISGHDNLYWYRRVMGKEIKFLLHFVKESKQDESGMPNNRFLAERTGGTYSTLKVQPAELEDSGVYFCASSQERRGDGYTFGSGTRLTVV.

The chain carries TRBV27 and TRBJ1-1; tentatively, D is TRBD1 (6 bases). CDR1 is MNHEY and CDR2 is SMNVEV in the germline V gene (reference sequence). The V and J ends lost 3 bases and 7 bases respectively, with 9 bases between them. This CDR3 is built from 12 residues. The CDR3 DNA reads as TGTGCCAGCAGTTTTAGAGGGGGTGAAGCTTTCTTT. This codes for CASSFRGGEAFF.

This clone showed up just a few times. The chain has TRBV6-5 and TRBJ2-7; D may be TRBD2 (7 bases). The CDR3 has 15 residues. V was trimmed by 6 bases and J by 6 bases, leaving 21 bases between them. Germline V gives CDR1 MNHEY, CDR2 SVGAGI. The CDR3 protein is CASSLGGGSSGEQYF. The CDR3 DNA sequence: TGTGCCAGCAGCCTAGGGGGGGGCAGCTCGGGCGAGCAGTACTTC.

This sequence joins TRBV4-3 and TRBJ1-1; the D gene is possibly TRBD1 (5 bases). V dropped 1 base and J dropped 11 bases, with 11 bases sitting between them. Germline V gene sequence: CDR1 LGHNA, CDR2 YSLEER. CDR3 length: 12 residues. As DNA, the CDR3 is TGCGCCAGCAGCCAAGCGGAGGGGCGGGCTTTCTTT. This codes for CASSQAEGRAFF.

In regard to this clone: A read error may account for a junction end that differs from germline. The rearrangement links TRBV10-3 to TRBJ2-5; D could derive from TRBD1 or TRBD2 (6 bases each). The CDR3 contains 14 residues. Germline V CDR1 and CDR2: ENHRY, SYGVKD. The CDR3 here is CAIRESGGQGTQYF. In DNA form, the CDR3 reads TGTGCCATCAGGGAATCCGGGGGCCAAGGGACCCAGTACTTC.

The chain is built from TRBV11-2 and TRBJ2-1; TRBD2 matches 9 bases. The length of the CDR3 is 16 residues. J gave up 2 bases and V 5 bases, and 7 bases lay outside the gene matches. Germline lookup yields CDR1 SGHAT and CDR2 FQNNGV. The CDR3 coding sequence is TGTGCCAGCAGCCCCCTAGCGGGGTTACCCTACAATGAGCAGTTCTTC. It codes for CASSPLAGLPYNEQFF.

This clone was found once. Here the CDR3 reads CATFERRTGGYGPLHF. In DNA, the CDR3 is TGTGCCACCTTTGAGCGGAGGACAGGGGGCTACGGACCCCTCCACTTT. The chain carries TRBV10-3 and TRBJ1-6; 11 positions agree with TRBD1. From germline, CDR1 is ENHRY and CDR2 SYGVKD. After removal of 10 bases from V and 12 bases from J, the junction contained 17 bases not matched to a gene. The length of the CDR3 is 16 residues.

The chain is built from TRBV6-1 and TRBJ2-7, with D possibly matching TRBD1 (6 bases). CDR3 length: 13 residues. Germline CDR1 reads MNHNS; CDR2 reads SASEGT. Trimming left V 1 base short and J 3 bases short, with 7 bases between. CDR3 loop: CASSEDRVYEQYF. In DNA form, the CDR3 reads TGTGCCAGCAGTGAAGACAGGGTCTACGAGCAGTACTTC.

CDR3 protein: CASSQRRLPGTQYF. CDR3 bases: TGTGCCAGCAGCCAAAGACGTCTGCCAGGGACCCAGTACTTC. This chain uses TRBV3-1 (or the pseudogene TRBV3-2) with TRBJ2-5; no firm D call. V lost 2 bases, J lost 7 bases, and 14 bases lay in between. The CDR3 has 14 residues. In germline, CDR1 is LGHDT, CDR2 YNNKEL (reference sequence).

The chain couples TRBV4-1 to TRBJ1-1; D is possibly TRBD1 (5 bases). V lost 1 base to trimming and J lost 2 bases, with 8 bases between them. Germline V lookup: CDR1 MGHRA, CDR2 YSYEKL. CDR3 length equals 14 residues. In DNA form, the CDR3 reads TGCGCCAGCAGCCAAGGAGGGGCTAACACTGAAGCTTTCTTT. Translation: CASSQGGANTEAFF.

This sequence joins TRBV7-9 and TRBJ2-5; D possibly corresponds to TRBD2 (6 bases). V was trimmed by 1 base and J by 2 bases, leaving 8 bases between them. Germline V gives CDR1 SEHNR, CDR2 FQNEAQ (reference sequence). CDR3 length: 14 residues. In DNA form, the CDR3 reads TGTGCCAGCAGCTTAGGAGCGGGTCAAGAGACCCAGTACTTC. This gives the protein CASSLGAGQETQYF.

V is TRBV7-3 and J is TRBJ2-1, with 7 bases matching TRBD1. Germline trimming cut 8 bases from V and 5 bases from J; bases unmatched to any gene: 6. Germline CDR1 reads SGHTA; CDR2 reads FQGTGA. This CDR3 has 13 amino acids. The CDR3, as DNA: TGTGCCAGCTCGGGACAGCGAAACAATGAGCAGTTCTTC. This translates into CASSGQRNNEQFF.

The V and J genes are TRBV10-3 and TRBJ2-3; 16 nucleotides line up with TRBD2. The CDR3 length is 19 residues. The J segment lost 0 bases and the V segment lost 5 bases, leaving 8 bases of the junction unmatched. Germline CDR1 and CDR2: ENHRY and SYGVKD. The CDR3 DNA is TGTGCCATCAGTTCCCCCGGGACTAGCGGGGGGGCTAGCACAGATACGCAGTATTTT. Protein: CAISSPGTSGGASTDTQYF.

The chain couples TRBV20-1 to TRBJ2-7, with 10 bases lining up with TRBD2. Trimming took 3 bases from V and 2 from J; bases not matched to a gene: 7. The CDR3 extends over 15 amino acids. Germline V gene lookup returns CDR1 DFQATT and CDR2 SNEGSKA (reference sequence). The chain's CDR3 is CSASPIAGGTYEQYF. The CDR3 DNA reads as TGCAGTGCTAGTCCTATAGCGGGGGGAACCTACGAGCAGTACTTC.

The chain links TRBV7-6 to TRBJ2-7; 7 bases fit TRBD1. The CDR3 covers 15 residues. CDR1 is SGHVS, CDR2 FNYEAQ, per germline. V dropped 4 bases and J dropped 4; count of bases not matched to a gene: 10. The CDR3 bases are TGTGCCAGCAGCTCCCGACAGGGAGAAAGTTACGAGCAGTACTTC. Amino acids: CASSSRQGESYEQYF.

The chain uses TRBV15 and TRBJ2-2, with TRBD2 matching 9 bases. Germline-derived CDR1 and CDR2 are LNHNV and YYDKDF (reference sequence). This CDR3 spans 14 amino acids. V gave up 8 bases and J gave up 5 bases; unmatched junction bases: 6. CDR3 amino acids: CATRSGGPTGELFF. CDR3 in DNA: TGTGCCACCCGTAGCGGGGGACCGACCGGGGAGCTGTTTTTT.

CDR3 DNA: TGTGCCAGCAGCATCAATTCGGGCACTGAAGCTTTCTTT. Its protein is CASSINSGTEAFF. The chain employs TRBV7-9 and TRBJ1-1; no clear D. The CDR3 runs to 13 residues. V was clipped by 5 bases and J by 4 bases, with 11 bases between them. The germline CDR1 and CDR2 sequences are SEHNR and FQNEAQ (reference sequence).

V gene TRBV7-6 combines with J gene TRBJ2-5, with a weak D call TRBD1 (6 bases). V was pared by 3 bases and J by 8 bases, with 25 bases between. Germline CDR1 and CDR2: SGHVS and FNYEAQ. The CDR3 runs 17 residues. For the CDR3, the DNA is TGTGCCAGCAGCTTTTCCGACAGGAAAGGGGGTACGGGAACCCAGTACTTC. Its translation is CASSFSDRKGGTGTQYF.